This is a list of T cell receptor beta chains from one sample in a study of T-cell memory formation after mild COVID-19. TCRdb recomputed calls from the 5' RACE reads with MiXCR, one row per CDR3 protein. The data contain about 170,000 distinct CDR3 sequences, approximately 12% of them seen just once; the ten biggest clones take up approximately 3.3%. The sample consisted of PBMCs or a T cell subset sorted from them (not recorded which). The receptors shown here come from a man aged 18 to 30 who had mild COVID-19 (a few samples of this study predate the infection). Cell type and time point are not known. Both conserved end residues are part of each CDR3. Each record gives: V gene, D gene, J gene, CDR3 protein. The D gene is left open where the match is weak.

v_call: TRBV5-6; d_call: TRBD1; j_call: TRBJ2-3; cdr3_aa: CASSRTGTVPDTQYF
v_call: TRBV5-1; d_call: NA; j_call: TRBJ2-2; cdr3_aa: CASSLETTGELFF
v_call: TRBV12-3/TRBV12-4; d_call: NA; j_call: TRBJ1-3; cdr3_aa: CASRPPGVGGTIYF
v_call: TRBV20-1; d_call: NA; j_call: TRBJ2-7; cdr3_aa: CSASEFIDSSYEQYF
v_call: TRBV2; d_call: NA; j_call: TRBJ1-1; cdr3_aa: CASQRWMNTEAFF
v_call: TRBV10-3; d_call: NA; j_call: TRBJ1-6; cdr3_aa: CAIRAGRPENSPLHF
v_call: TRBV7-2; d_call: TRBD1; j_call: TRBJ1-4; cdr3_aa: CASSRDRINEKLFF
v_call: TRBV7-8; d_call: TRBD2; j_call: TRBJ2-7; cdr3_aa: CASSLRASGGHEQYF
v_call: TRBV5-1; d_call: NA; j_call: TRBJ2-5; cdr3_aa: CASTPGQGETQYF
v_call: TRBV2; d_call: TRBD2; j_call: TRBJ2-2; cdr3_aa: CASRRLAASGELFF
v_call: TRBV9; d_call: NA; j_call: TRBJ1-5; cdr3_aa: CASSVAGTVNQPQHF
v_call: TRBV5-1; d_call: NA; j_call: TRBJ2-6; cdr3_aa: CASSNLPGANVLTF
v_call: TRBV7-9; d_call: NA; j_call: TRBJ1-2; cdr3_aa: CASSFPGGHYGYTF
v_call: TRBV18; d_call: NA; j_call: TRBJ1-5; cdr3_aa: CASSDSSNQPQHF
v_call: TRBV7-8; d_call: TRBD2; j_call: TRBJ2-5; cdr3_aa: CASTGTSGQETQYF
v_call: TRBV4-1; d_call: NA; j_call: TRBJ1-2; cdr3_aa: CASSQRLGGGYTF
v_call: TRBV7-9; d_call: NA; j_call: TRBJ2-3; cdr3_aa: CASSLFTRTDTQYF
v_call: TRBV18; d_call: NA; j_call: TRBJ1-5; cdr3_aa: CASSPADRNQPQHF
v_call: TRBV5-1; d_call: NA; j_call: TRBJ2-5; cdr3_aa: CASSSGGRGSQETQYF